These 7 T cell receptor beta chains were sequenced from one sample in a study of blood T cell repertoires in COVID-19. The protocol was immunoSEQ multiplex PCR, while the TCRdb copy is restricted to in-frame clones and leaves out a portion. Here the sample spans 300,000 or so clones, about 87% being singletons. Material: peripheral blood. The receptors were sampled from a woman in her forties with acute or convalescent COVID-19.

The V and J genes are TRBV6-5 and TRBJ1-2; D is possibly TRBD1 (5 bases). CDR1 and CDR2 from the germline V gene are MNHEY and SVGAGI. The CDR3 is 15 residues long. Trimming cost V 6 bases and J 0 bases, with 14 bases left between them. CDR3 in amino acids: CASRPKTVTNYGYTF. CDR3 sequence (DNA): TGTGCCAGCAGGCCAAAGACAGTTACTAACTATGGCTACACCTTC.

This chain uses TRBV27 with TRBJ1-3; D not certain. The CDR3 runs 15 residues. V was cut by 5 bases and J by 3 bases, with 14 bases left in between. CDR1 and CDR2 from the germline V gene are MNHEY and SMNVEV (reference sequence). The CDR3 region has the DNA TGTGCCAGCAGTCGTCTCCCCTCCTTTGGAAACACCATATATTTT. Its protein product is CASSRLPSFGNTIYF.

V is TRBV7-9 and J is TRBJ1-4; D is uncertain. Germline V gene lookup returns CDR1 SEHNR and CDR2 FQNEAQ (reference sequence). This CDR3 is built from 14 residues. The V gene lost 2 bases and the J gene lost 5 bases, with 9 bases spanning the gap. The CDR3 DNA reads as TGTGCCAGCAGCTTACGGGGAGGGAATGAAAAACTGTTTTTT. Translated: CASSLRGGNEKLFF.

The J gene is TRBJ1-1, the V gene TRBV6-5; TRBD1 might be the D (6 bases). The germline V and J ends were trimmed by 2 bases and 6 bases, with 10 bases remaining between them. This CDR3 spans 13 amino acids. Germline V CDR1 and CDR2: MNHEY, SVGAGI. The DNA for the CDR3 is TGTGCCAGCAGTTACGGCGACAGGTCTGAAGCTTTCTTT. Its protein is CASSYGDRSEAFF.

The V and J genes are TRBV12-3 or TRBV12-4 and TRBJ1-1, with D unresolved. Trimming shortened V by 4 bases and J by 10 bases, and 16 bases separated the two germline ends. The CDR3 length is 13 residues. Here the CDR3 reads CASSSPTRFGAFF. CDR3 nucleotide sequence: TGTGCCAGCAGTTCCCCGACACGGTTTGGAGCTTTCTTT.

This sequence joins TRBV19 and TRBJ1-5, with D possibly being TRBD1 (5 bases). The germline CDR1 and CDR2 sequences are LNHDA and SQIVND (reference sequence). The CDR3 length is 16 residues. Trimming removed 6 bases at V and 0 bases at J, with 15 bases between. DNA for the CDR3: TGTGCCAGTAGCACAATGGCAGGGTATAGCAATCAGCCCCAGCATTTT. Translating gives CASSTMAGYSNQPQHF. Together with reference TRBV19 and TRBJ1-5, the CDR3 gives the full variable domain: DGGITQSPKYLFRKEGQNVTLSCEQNLNHDAMYWYRQDPGQGLRLIYYSQIVNDFQKGDIAEGYSVSREKKESFPLTVTSAQKNPTAFYLCASSTMAGYSNQPQHFGDGTRLSIL.

The chain has TRBV30 and TRBJ1-2; no clear D. The V end was cut by 0 bases, the J end by 8 bases, with 16 bases between. Germline V gene sequence: CDR1 GTSNPN, CDR2 SVGIG (reference sequence). The CDR3 is 14 amino acids. The CDR3 DNA sequence: TGTGCCTGGAGTGTACGAGGCGCTGGCATCGGCTACACCTTC. Translation: CAWSVRGAGIGYTF.